This is a list of T cell receptor beta chains from one sample in a study of a mutant IDH1 vaccine in newly diagnosed glioma. Assay used: immunoSEQ multiplex PCR; TCRdb lists only in-frame clones, some missing. Of about 54,000 clones in the sample, 84% were seen once. Their cognate antigens are unknown. Sequencing used PBMCs, obtained from a glioma patient whose treatment included an IDH1 peptide vaccine. All receptors come from a woman in her late teens or twenties with glioma. Both conserved end residues are part of each CDR3. The D gene is left open where the match is weak. The listing skips clone size in some rows; elsewhere it reads once, few, many or a size class.

v_call,d_call,j_call,cdr3_length,clone_size,cdr3_aa,cdr3_nt
TRBV6-1,TRBD1,TRBJ1-1,14,NA,CASSSKTGKGEAFF,TGTGCCAGCAGTAGCAAGACAGGGAAGGGTGAAGCTTTCTTT
TRBV7-2,NA,TRBJ1-6,15,NA,CASSLGPTVGSPLHF,TGTGCCAGCAGCTTAGGACCGACGGTCGGTTCACCCCTCCACTTT
TRBV6-1,NA,TRBJ1-2,10,NA,CASRPPSYTF,TGTGCCAGCAGGCCCCCGAGCTACACCTTC
TRBV14,NA,TRBJ1-5,13,NA,CASSQASNQPQHF,TGTGCCAGCAGCCAAGCAAGCAATCAGCCCCAGCATTTT
TRBV6-5,NA,TRBJ1-1,13,NA,CASSYHGVDEAFF,TGTGCCAGCAGTTACCACGGCGTCGATGAAGCTTTCTTT
TRBV19,TRBD1,TRBJ2-1,16,NA,CASSIVPRGSYNEQFF,TGTGCCAGTAGTATAGTCCCCAGGGGGTCCTACAATGAGCAGTTCTTC
TRBV4-2,NA,TRBJ2-7,15,few,CASSPGAGSVDEQYF,TGTGCCAGCAGCCCCGGGGCGGGATCGGTCGACGAGCAGTACTTC
TRBV6-1,TRBD2,TRBJ2-7,14,NA,CASAPQAGGGLWGF,TGTGCCAGCGCCCCCCAAGCGGGAGGAGGTCTATGGGGCTTC
TRBV6-1,TRBD1,TRBJ1-1,14,NA,CASSERGRGTEAFF,TGTGCCAGCAGTGAGCGGGGCAGGGGGACTGAAGCTTTCTTT
TRBV6-6,NA,TRBJ1-1,11,few,CASSYGREAFF,TGTGCCAGCAGTTACGGGAGAGAAGCTTTCTTT
TRBV9,TRBD1,TRBJ1-5,15,NA,CASSAQGQGDQPQHF,TGTGCCAGCAGCGCCCAGGGACAGGGCGATCAGCCCCAGCATTTT
TRBV6-6,TRBD2,TRBJ2-5,13,NA,CASTGRGRETQYF,TGTGCCAGCACCGGGAGGGGCAGGGAGACCCAGTACTTC
TRBV6-6,NA,TRBJ2-5,11,NA,CASGTSETQYF,TGTGCCAGCGGAACCTCAGAGACCCAGTACTTC
TRBV25-1,NA,TRBJ1-2,15,NA,CASSEWAGAGYGYTF,TGTGCCAGCAGTGAATGGGCAGGGGCGGGCTATGGCTACACCTTC
TRBV10-3,NA,TRBJ1-1,14,once,CAISEGWGQSEAFF,TGTGCCATCAGTGAGGGTTGGGGGCAGTCTGAAGCTTTCTTT
TRBV9,TRBD2,TRBJ2-1,16,NA,CASSVDAGGPIPEQFF,TGTGCCAGCAGCGTAGACGCGGGGGGGCCGATCCCTGAGCAGTTCTTC
TRBV6-1,NA,TRBJ2-5,13,NA,CASSEVPEETQYF,TGTGCCAGCAGTGAAGTCCCCGAAGAGACCCAGTACTTC
TRBV27,TRBD1,TRBJ2-1,14,NA,CASRSRTGLNEQFF,TGTGCCAGCAGGTCTAGGACAGGCCTCAATGAGCAGTTCTTC
TRBV5-4,TRBD1,TRBJ2-7,12,NA,CASSPTGIEQYF,TGTGCCAGCAGCCCGACAGGGATAGAGCAGTACTTC
TRBV7-6,NA,TRBJ2-7,12,NA,CASSLAGSEQYF,TGTGCCAGCAGCTTAGCGGGGAGCGAGCAGTACTTC
TRBV23-1,NA,TRBJ2-7,12,NA,CASSQSNHEQYF,TGCGCCAGCAGTCAATCGAACCACGAGCAGTACTTC
TRBV7-9,TRBD2,TRBJ2-7,17,NA,CASSLTIPGEGMNEQYF,TGTGCCAGCAGCCTCACTATTCCCGGGGAGGGCATGAACGAGCAGTACTTC
TRBV7-7,NA,TRBJ2-7,15,NA,CASSLGTESSYEQYF,TGTGCTAGCAGCTTAGGTACGGAGAGCTCCTACGAGCAGTACTTC
TRBV6-4,NA,TRBJ2-6,16,NA,CASSELGLSGANVLTF,TGTGCCAGCAGTGAGCTGGGTCTGTCTGGGGCCAACGTCCTGACTTTC
TRBV9,NA,TRBJ1-6,16,NA,CASSVGAATHNSPLHF,TGTGCCAGCAGCGTAGGGGCGGCGACTCATAATTCACCCCTCCACTTT
TRBV5-6,NA,TRBJ2-5,15,NA,CASSPLSDSQETQYF,TGTGCCAGCAGCCCTCTGTCGGACAGCCAAGAGACCCAGTACTTC
TRBV27,NA,TRBJ2-7,11,NA,CASSWGDEQYF,TGTGCCAGCTCGTGGGGCGACGAGCAGTACTTC
TRBV10-2,NA,TRBJ2-7,11,NA,CASTDSYEQYF,TGCGCCAGCACCGACTCCTACGAGCAGTACTTC
TRBV10-3,NA,TRBJ2-3,19,NA,CAISESPERGVHSTDTQYF,TGTGCCATCAGTGAGTCTCCGGAAAGAGGAGTCCATAGCACAGATACGCAGTATTTT
TRBV5-1,TRBD1,TRBJ1-4,14,NA,CASSFDRGNEKLFF,TGCGCCAGCAGCTTCGACAGGGGAAATGAAAAACTGTTTTTT
TRBV7-8,TRBD1,TRBJ1-5,17,NA,CASSLARDRGKNQPQHF,TGTGCCAGCAGCTTGGCCCGGGACAGGGGAAAAAATCAGCCCCAGCATTTT
TRBV27,TRBD1,TRBJ2-7,14,NA,CASSLGQLNYEQYF,TGTGCCAGCAGTTTGGGACAGCTAAACTACGAGCAGTACTTC
TRBV6-1,TRBD1,TRBJ1-2,15,few,CASSEESGGNYGYTF,TGTGCCAGCAGTGAAGAGTCAGGGGGGAACTATGGCTACACCTTC
TRBV28,NA,TRBJ2-2,14,NA,CASGQGLNTGELFF,TGTGCCAGCGGGCAGGGGCTTAACACCGGGGAGCTGTTTTTT
TRBV15,NA,TRBJ1-3,17,NA,CATSHGTLRSSGNTIYF,TGTGCCACCAGCCACGGGACCCTGAGGAGCTCTGGAAACACCATATATTTT
TRBV5-1,TRBD1,TRBJ2-1,11,NA,CASSLDRGQFF,TGCGCCAGCAGCTTGGACAGGGGGCAGTTCTTC
TRBV7-8,TRBD2,TRBJ2-4,16,NA,CASSSGSGGAKNIQYF,TGTGCCAGCAGCTCCGGGTCGGGGGGGGCCAAAAACATTCAGTACTTC